This paragraph covers one T cell receptor (beta chain) sequence. The record originates from a study of blood T cell repertoires in COVID-19. TCRdb's copy holds only in-frame clones and misses some; the assay was immunoSEQ multiplex PCR. In the table there are approximately 280,000 clones, approximately 86% of which are singletons. This CDR3 region has 14 residues. Trimming removed 5 bases from V and 5 bases from J; junction bases left unmatched: 6. Germline assignment: CDR1 SGHTA and CDR2 FQGNSA. The clonotype comes from a woman between 18 and 30 years old who had recovered from COVID-19. Material: PBMCs or T cells enriched from blood (not recorded which). V is TRBV7-2 and J is TRBJ2-3; 8 nucleotides align to TRBD2. The CDR3 sequence: CASSLLLAGDTQYF. The CDR3 DNA sequence: TGTGCCAGCAGCCTACTTCTAGCGGGAGATACGCAGTATTTT.